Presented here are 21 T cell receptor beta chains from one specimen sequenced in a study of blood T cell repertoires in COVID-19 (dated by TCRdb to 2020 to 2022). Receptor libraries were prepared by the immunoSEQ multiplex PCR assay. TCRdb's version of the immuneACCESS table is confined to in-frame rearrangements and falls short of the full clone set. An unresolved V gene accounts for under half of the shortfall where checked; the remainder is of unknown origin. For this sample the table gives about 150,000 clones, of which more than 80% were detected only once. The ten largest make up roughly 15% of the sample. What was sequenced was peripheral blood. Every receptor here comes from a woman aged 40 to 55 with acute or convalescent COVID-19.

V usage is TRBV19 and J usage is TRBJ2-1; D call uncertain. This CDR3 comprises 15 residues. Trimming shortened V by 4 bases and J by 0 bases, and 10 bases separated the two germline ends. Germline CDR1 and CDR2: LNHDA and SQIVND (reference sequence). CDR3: CASSTVEFSYNEQFF. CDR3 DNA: TGTGCCAGTAGTACCGTAGAGTTCTCCTACAATGAGCAGTTCTTC.

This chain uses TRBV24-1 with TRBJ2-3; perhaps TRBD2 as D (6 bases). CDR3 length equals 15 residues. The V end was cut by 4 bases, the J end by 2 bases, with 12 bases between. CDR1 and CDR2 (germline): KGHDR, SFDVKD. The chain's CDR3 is CATSETRDPTDTQYF. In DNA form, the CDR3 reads TGTGCCACCAGTGAGACTAGGGACCCCACAGATACGCAGTATTTT.

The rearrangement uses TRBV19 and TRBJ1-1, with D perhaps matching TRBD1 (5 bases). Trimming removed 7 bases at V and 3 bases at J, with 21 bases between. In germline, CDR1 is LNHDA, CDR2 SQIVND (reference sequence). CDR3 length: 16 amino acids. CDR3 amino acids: CASTNTIGAAHTEAFF. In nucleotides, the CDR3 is TGTGCCAGTACCAACACTATTGGGGCGGCGCACACTGAAGCTTTCTTT.

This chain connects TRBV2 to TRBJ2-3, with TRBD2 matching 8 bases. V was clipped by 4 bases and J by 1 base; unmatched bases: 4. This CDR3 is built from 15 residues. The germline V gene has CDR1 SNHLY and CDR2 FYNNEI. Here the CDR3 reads CASSGGLGRTDTQYF. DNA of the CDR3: TGTGCCAGCAGTGGGGGACTAGGTCGCACAGATACGCAGTATTTT.

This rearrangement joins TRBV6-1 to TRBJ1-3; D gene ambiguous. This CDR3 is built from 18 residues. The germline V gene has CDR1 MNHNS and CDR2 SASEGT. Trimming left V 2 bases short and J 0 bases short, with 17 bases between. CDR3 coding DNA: TGTGCCAGCAGTGAAAGACCTTCGTGGGCAAGCTCTGGAAACACCATATATTTT. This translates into CASSERPSWASSGNTIYF.

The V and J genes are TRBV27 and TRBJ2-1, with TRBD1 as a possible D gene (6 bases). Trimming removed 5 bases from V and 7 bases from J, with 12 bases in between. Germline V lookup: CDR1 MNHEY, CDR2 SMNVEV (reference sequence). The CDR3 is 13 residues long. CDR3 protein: CASSIGQINEQFF. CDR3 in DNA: TGTGCCAGCAGTATCGGACAGATTAATGAGCAGTTCTTC.

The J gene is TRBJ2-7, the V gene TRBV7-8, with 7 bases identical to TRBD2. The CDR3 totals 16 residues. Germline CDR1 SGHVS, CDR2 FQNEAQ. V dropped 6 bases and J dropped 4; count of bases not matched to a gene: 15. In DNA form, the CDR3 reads TGTGCCAGCAGTTTCCGGGAGCGGGACGGGCCTTACGAGCAGTACTTC. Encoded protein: CASSFRERDGPYEQYF. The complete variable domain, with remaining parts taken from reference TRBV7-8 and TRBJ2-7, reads GAGVSQSPRYKVAKRGQDVALRCDPISGHVSLFWYQQALGQGPEFLTYFQNEAQLDKSGLPSDRFFAERPEGSVSTLKIQRTQQEDSAVYLCASSFRERDGPYEQYFGPGTRLTVT.

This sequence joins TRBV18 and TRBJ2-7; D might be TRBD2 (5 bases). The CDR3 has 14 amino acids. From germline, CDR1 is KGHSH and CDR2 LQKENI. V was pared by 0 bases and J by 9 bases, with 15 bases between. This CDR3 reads CASSPPKRTQMQYF. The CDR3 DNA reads TGTGCCAGCTCACCACCGAAACGGACTCAGATGCAGTACTTC.

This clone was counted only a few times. The CDR3 DNA sequence: TGTGCCAGCACCCGAGGAGCCACCGGGGAGCTGTTTTTT. It yields the protein CASTRGATGELFF. This chain joins TRBV27 and TRBJ2-2, with D uncertain. CDR1 is MNHEY and CDR2 is SMNVEV in the germline V gene (reference sequence). The CDR3 has 13 amino acids. The V end lost 7 bases, the J end lost 4 bases, and 10 bases lay between the germline ends.

The CDR3: CASTYQTRTDTQYF. In DNA form, the CDR3 reads TGTGCCAGCACTTATCAGACTCGCACAGATACGCAGTATTTT. The V gene is TRBV2, the J gene TRBJ2-3; D gene ambiguous. The V end lost 7 bases, the J end lost 1 base, and 12 bases lay between the germline ends. This CDR3 region has 14 residues. Germline V lookup: CDR1 SNHLY, CDR2 FYNNEI.

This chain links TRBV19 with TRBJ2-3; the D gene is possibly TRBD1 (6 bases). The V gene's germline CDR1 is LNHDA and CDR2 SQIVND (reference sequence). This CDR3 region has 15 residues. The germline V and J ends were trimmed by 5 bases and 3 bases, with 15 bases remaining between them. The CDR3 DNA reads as TGTGCCAGTAGTGACGGCAGGGGTAGAACAGATACGCAGTATTTT. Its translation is CASSDGRGRTDTQYF.

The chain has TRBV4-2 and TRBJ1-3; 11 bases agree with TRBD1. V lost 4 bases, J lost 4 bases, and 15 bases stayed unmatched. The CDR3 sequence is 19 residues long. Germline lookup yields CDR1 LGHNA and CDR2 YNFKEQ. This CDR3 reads CASSPSGTGGIRAGNTIYF. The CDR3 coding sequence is TGTGCCAGCAGCCCGTCCGGGACAGGGGGTATCAGAGCGGGAAACACCATATATTTT.

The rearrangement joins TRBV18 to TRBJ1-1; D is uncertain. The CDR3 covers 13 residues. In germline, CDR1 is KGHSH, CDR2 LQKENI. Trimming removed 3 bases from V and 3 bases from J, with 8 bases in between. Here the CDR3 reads CASSPSGYTEAFF. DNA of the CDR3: TGTGCCAGCTCACCTTCGGGTTACACTGAAGCTTTCTTT.

In nucleotides, the CDR3 is TGTGCCACCAGTGGCGGGGAAATAAGCACAGATACGCAGTATTTT. It yields the protein CATSGGEISTDTQYF. V usage is TRBV24-1 and J usage is TRBJ2-3; possibly TRBD2 for D (6 bases). With 5 bases removed from V and 0 bases from J, the gap between germline ends came to 11 bases. Germline V lookup: CDR1 KGHDR, CDR2 SFDVKD. The CDR3 sequence is 15 residues long.

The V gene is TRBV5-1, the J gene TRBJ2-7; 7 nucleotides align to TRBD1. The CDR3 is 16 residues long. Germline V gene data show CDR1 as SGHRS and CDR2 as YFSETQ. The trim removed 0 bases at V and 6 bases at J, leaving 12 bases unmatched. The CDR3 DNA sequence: TGCGCCAGCAGCTTGGATTCTGGGCAGGGGGACCGCGAGCAGTACTTC. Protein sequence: CASSLDSGQGDREQYF.

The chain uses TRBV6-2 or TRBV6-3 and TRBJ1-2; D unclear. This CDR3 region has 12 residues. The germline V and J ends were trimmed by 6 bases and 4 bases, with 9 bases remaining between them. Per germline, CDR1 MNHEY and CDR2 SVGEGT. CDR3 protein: CASSRRSYGYTF. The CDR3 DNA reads TGTGCCAGCAGCCGTCGTAGCTATGGCTACACCTTC.

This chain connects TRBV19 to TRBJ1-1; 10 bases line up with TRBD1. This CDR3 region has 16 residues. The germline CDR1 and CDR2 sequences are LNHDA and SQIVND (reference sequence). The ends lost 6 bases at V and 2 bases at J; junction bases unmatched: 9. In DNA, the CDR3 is TGTGCCAGTAGGACGGGACAGGGGAAGGGAAACACTGAAGCTTTCTTT. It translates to CASRTGQGKGNTEAFF.

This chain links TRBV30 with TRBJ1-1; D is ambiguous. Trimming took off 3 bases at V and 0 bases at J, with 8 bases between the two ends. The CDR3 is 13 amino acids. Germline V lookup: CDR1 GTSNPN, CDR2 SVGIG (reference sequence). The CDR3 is CAWRRSMNTEAFF. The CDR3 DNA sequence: TGTGCCTGGAGGAGGAGCATGAACACTGAAGCTTTCTTT.

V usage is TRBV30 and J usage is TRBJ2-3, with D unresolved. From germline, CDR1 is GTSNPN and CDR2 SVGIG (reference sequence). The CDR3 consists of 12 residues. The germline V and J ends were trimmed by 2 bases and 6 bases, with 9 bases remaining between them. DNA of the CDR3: TGTGCCTGGAGTTTGGTTGGCGATACGCAGTATTTT. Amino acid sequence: CAWSLVGDTQYF.

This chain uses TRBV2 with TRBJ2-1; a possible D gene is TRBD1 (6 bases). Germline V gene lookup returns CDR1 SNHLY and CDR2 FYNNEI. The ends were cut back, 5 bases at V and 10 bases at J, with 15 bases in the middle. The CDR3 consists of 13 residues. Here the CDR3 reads CASSHNRVTEQFF. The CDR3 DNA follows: TGTGCCAGCAGTCACAACAGGGTTACCGAGCAGTTCTTC.

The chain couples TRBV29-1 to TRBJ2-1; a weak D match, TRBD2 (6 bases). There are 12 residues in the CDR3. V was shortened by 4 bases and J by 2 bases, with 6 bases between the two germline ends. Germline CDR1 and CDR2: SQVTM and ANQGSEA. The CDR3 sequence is CSVAGAYNEQFF. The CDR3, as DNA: TGCAGCGTTGCGGGGGCCTACAATGAGCAGTTCTTC.